This passage covers 10 T cell receptor beta chains from one sample sequenced in a study of blood T cell repertoires in COVID-19. Some clones are missing from TCRdb's copy, which holds only in-frame ones; the method was immunoSEQ multiplex PCR. The sample holds about 170,000 clones, 77% seen once. What was sequenced was peripheral blood. These receptors all stem from a man aged 70 or older with acute or convalescent COVID-19.

J is TRBJ2-5 and V is TRBV29-1; perhaps TRBD2 as D (5 bases). CDR3 size: 14 residues. The germline CDR1 and CDR2 sequences are SQVTM and ANQGSEA. Deletions cut 3 bases from V and 0 bases from J, with 11 bases between. For the CDR3, the DNA is TGCAGCGTTGACCTGACCGGGAACCAAGAGACCCAGTACTTC. As protein: CSVDLTGNQETQYF.

The chain employs TRBV4-1 and TRBJ2-5; D is ambiguous. Germline V gene lookup returns CDR1 MGHRA and CDR2 YSYEKL. The CDR3 has 12 amino acids. Trimming took off 0 bases at V and 8 bases at J, with 7 bases between the two ends. DNA of the CDR3: TGCGCCAGCAGCCAAGAGTCGCGCACCCAGTACTTC. Protein sequence: CASSQESRTQYF.

In this sample, this clone turned up once. The V call is TRBV28, the J call TRBJ2-2; 7 nucleotides line up with TRBD1. The CDR3 loop spans 15 amino acids. Germline V CDR1 and CDR2: MDHEN, SYDVKM. V shed 6 bases, J shed 2 bases, and the junction held 6 bases outside the gene matches. The chain's CDR3 is CASSQGQLNTGELFF. The CDR3 DNA sequence: TGTGCCAGCAGCCAGGGACAGCTTAACACCGGGGAGCTGTTTTTT. The full variable domain, with the rest looked up from reference TRBV28 and TRBJ2-2, is DVKVTQSSRYLVKRTGEKVFLECVQDMDHENMFWYRQDPGLGLRLIYFSYDVKMKEKGDIPEGYSVSREKKERFSLILESASTNQTSMYLCASSQGQLNTGELFFGEGSRLTVL.

The chain uses TRBV18 and TRBJ2-7; D gene uncertain. The CDR3 totals 13 residues. The ends were cut back, 3 bases at V and 7 bases at J, with 13 bases in the middle. CDR1 is KGHSH and CDR2 is LQKENI in the germline V gene. CDR3 DNA: TGTGCCAGCTCACCGTCGGTCCAACGGGAGCAGTACTTC. As protein: CASSPSVQREQYF.

This clone was observed a handful of times. The chain couples TRBV9 to TRBJ1-4, with 7 bases identical to TRBD1. The CDR3 totals 15 residues. Germline lookup yields CDR1 SGDLS and CDR2 YYNGEE. With V trimmed by 2 bases and J by 2 bases, 3 bases remained unmatched. CDR3 nucleotide sequence: TGTGCCAGCAGCGTTGGGGACAGTACTAATGAAAAACTGTTTTTT. This encodes CASSVGDSTNEKLFF.

The CDR3 region is CASSLQGAGNTIYF. The CDR3 DNA follows: TGTGCCAGCAGTTTACAGGGGGCTGGAAACACCATATATTTT. This chain links TRBV28 with TRBJ1-3; TRBD1 matches at 7 bases. The length of the CDR3 is 14 residues. The V gene's germline CDR1 is MDHEN and CDR2 SYDVKM. V lost 2 bases, J lost 2 bases, and 0 bases stayed unmatched.

This chain uses TRBV27 with TRBJ1-2; 8 positions agree with TRBD1. Trimming took 7 bases from V and 0 from J; bases not matched to a gene: 13. This CDR3 spans 17 amino acids. Germline V CDR1 and CDR2: MNHEY, SMNVEV (reference sequence). The CDR3 here is CASMARTGFFANYGYTF. The CDR3 bases are TGTGCCAGCATGGCGCGGACAGGGTTTTTTGCTAACTATGGCTACACCTTC.

This clone was detected a few times. J is TRBJ2-2 and V is TRBV5-5, with TRBD1 as a possible D gene (5 bases). Germline V gene lookup returns CDR1 SGHKS and CDR2 YYEKEE (reference sequence). Trimming cost V 1 base and J 8 bases, with 15 bases left between them. This CDR3 spans 15 amino acids. The CDR3 here is CASSLQGASTGELFF. CDR3 DNA: TGTGCCAGCAGCTTGCAAGGGGCTTCAACAGGGGAGCTGTTTTTT.

The chain links TRBV27 to TRBJ2-1; 11 nucleotides align to TRBD2. CDR3 size: 16 residues. The V and J ends lost 6 bases and 6 bases, in that order; junction bases with no gene match: 10. Per the germline V gene, CDR1 is MNHEY and CDR2 is SMNVEV (reference sequence). Written as DNA, the CDR3 is TGTGCCAGCAGGGGTTACGGGACTAGCGGAGGCAATGAGCAGTTCTTC. Residues: CASRGYGTSGGNEQFF.

Comments on this clone: The junction shows a germline mismatch at one end, possibly a read error. This chain joins TRBV7-2 and TRBJ2-2; 11 positions match TRBD2. Germline V CDR1 and CDR2: SGHTA, FQGNSA. The CDR3 extends over 15 amino acids. The DNA for the CDR3 is TGTGCCAGCAGCCTAGCGGGAGGTTCTACCGGGGAGCTGTTTTTT. This translates into CASSLAGGSTGELFF. The variable domain in full, with the rest retrieved from reference TRBV7-2 and TRBJ2-2, is GAGVSQSPSNKVTEKGKDVELRCDPISGHTALYWYRQSLGQGLEFLIYFQGNSAPDKSGLPSDRFSAERTGGSVSTLTIQRTQQEDSAVYLCASSLAGGSTGELFFGEGSRLTVL.